This T cell receptor (beta chain) came from a study of cytomegalovirus exposure and HLA in healthy donors. Comments on this clone: Its matching antigen is unknown.

Both 60 Vbeta primers and 13 Jbeta primers went into the PCR. Repertoires were generated with immunoSEQ multiplex PCR, while TCRdb's copy carries only in-frame clones and drops some. In the table there are around 220,000 clones, roughly 80% of which are singletons. Findings and caveats of the study: Most subjects' HLA-A and HLA-B alleles were reportedly predicted from TCR beta sequences. Some segments of the V type, notably TRBV6-2 and TRBV6-3, were excluded as indistinguishable.

The length of the CDR3 is 14 residues. Per the germline V gene, CDR1 is SGHTA and CDR2 is FQGNSA. Trimming cost V 0 bases and J 6 bases; bases outside gene matches: 2. This chain connects TRBV7-2 to TRBJ2-1, with 7 bases that match TRBD2. The TCR comes from a girl aged 10-17 years in good health and CMV-seronegative. Source material: PBMCs. CDR3 region: CASSLAGGINEQFF. Here the CDR3 DNA reads TGTGCCAGCAGCTTAGCGGGGGGGATCAATGAGCAGTTCTTC. Looking up the rest from reference TRBV7-2 and TRBJ2-1 gives the full variable domain: GAGVSQSPSNKVTEKGKDVELRCDPISGHTALYWYRQSLGQGLEFLIYFQGNSAPDKSGLPSDRFSAERTGGSVSTLTIQRTQQEDSAVYLCASSLAGGINEQFFGPGTRLTVL.